The clone carrying this TCR beta chain was recorded a few times. The data were taken from a study of regulatory T cells in long-lasting Graves disease. Unmatched junction bases numbered 16, after V lost 4 bases and J lost 4 bases. The CDR3 is made up of 17 amino acids. Germline-derived CDR1 and CDR2 are SGHTS and YDEGEE. Through Arm-PCR of CDR3 regions and iRepertoire HTBI primers, TCR beta libraries were built. TCRdb analysed the multiplex PCR reads with MiXCR anew, one entry per CDR3 protein. Of 700,000 or so distinct CDR3 sequences in the sample, about 32% were seen once. The time point was: persistent/refractory GD, antithyroid drugs over 5 years with positive TRAb. Making the TCR library involved RNA that had been extracted from PBMCs. Patients were from an endocrinology department in Xi'an, China.

The source is a female donor with Graves disease. The chain recombines TRBV5-8 with TRBJ1-2, with 7 bases identical to TRBD1. Material: peripheral blood mononuclear cells (PBMCs), obtained when the disease was refractory, from a patient treated with antithyroid drugs. Here the CDR3 DNA reads TGTGCCAGCAGCCCTCCGGGACAGCGACGCCCGATCTATGGCTACACCTTC. Translating gives CASSPPGQRRPIYGYTF.